These 26 T cell receptor beta chains were sequenced from one sample in a study of blood T cells in healthy people across ages. It was with a sample-barcoded 5' primer and a J-beta primer mix that a second PCR of roughly 7 to 12 cycles was run. TCRdb reprocessed the 5' RACE reads with MiXCR, giving one entry per CDR3 protein. The table has roughly 800,000 distinct CDR3 sequences, 58% seen once. The sample taken for sequencing was blood. The receptors originated from a man younger than 40 in good health.

As for this clonotype: A single base separates this from a much larger clone, so it may be a read error. The rearrangement links TRBV7-2 to TRBJ2-7, with 8 bases lining up with TRBD2. V shed 5 bases and J 2 bases; nucleotides not matched to a gene: 8. The CDR3 runs to 15 residues. Germline V gene sequence: CDR1 SGHTA, CDR2 FQGNSA. The CDR3 sequence is CASSERTSWTYEQYF. The CDR3 coding sequence is TGTGCCAGCAGCGAAAGGACTAGCTGGACCTACGAGCAGTACTTC. The full variable domain, in which reference TRBV7-2 and TRBJ2-7 provide the parts outside the CDR3, is GAGVSQSPSNKVTEKGKDVELRCDPISGHTALYWYRQSLGQGLEFLIYFQGNSAPDKSGLPSDRFSAERTGGSVSTLTIQRTQQEDSAVYLCASSERTSWTYEQYFGPGTRLTVT.

The V and J genes are TRBV10-2 and TRBJ2-7; 9 nucleotides match TRBD2. The germline gives CDR1 WSHSY, CDR2 SAAADI. J was trimmed by 5 bases and V by 6 bases; bases with no gene match: 8. The CDR3 spans 14 residues. The CDR3 region is CASRGSGGPDEQYF. DNA of the CDR3: TGCGCCAGCAGGGGAAGCGGGGGGCCCGACGAGCAGTACTTC.

This clonotype was recorded once. The rearrangement uses TRBV2 and TRBJ1-1; TRBD1 aligns across 11 bases. The CDR3 spans 15 residues. Germline V CDR1 and CDR2: SNHLY, FYNNEI. V shed 8 bases and J 6 bases; nucleotides not matched to a gene: 11. CDR3 in amino acids: CASGLDRGQGSEAFF. The DNA of the CDR3 is TGTGCCAGCGGTTTGGACAGGGGGCAAGGATCTGAAGCTTTCTTT.

This clonotype was counted between two and nine times. The V gene is TRBV3-1, the J gene TRBJ2-1, with D maybe TRBD1 (5 bases). Germline values: CDR1 LGHDT, CDR2 YNNKEL (reference sequence). There are 12 residues in the CDR3. Trimming took 3 bases from V and 8 from J, leaving 8 bases between them. This CDR3 reads CASSQWGDEQFF. DNA for the CDR3: TGTGCCAGCAGCCAGTGGGGCGATGAGCAGTTCTTC.

V usage is TRBV12-3 or TRBV12-4 and J usage is TRBJ1-2; 8 bases map to TRBD1. J was trimmed by 4 bases and V by 8 bases; bases with no gene match: 12. The CDR3 length is 15 residues. The CDR3 nucleotides read TGTGCCAGCTCCCGAACGGGACAGGCAAGCTATGGCTACACCTTC. Encoded protein: CASSRTGQASYGYTF.

The V and J genes are TRBV28 and TRBJ2-3, with D maybe TRBD2 (6 bases). CDR1 is MDHEN, CDR2 SYDVKM, per germline. V was clipped by 7 bases and J by 4 bases, with 18 bases between them. The CDR3 has 15 amino acids. In DNA, the CDR3 is TGTGCCAGCATAGGAGTGGGGGGAATGTCAGATACGCAGTATTTT. Translated: CASIGVGGMSDTQYF. The full variable domain, completed using reference TRBV28 and TRBJ2-3, is DVKVTQSSRYLVKRTGEKVFLECVQDMDHENMFWYRQDPGLGLRLIYFSYDVKMKEKGDIPEGYSVSREKKERFSLILESASTNQTSMYLCASIGVGGMSDTQYFGPGTRLTVL.

The V gene is TRBV18, the J gene TRBJ2-3; D uncertain. Per germline, CDR1 KGHSH and CDR2 LQKENI. The CDR3 consists of 13 residues. V gave up 4 bases and J gave up 2 bases, with 7 bases separating them. Here the CDR3 reads CASSLATTDTQYF. CDR3 DNA: TGTGCCAGCTCACTTGCTACCACAGATACGCAGTATTTT.

The J gene is TRBJ1-6, the V gene TRBV27, with a tentative D call TRBD1 (5 bases). V was shortened by 8 bases and J by 7 bases, with 15 bases between the two germline ends. Germline V lookup: CDR1 MNHEY, CDR2 SMNVEV (reference sequence). This CDR3 has 14 residues. CDR3 protein: CASSRGAVNSPLHF. CDR3 in DNA: TGTGCCAGCTCCCGTGGGGCCGTAAATTCACCCCTCCACTTT.

The J gene is TRBJ2-3, the V gene TRBV20-1; either TRBD1 or TRBD2 may supply D (5 bases each). In germline, CDR1 is DFQATT, CDR2 SNEGSKA (reference sequence). The germline V and J ends were trimmed by 1 base and 2 bases, with 7 bases remaining between them. CDR3 length equals 13 residues. The DNA for the CDR3 is TGCAGTGCTAGAGGGGGGATCACAGATACGCAGTATTTT. Translation gives CSARGGITDTQYF.

The V gene is TRBV20-1, the J gene TRBJ1-1; D is undetermined. The V gene's germline CDR1 is DFQATT and CDR2 SNEGSKA (reference sequence). Trimming left V 2 bases short and J 5 bases short, with 12 bases between. This CDR3 region has 13 residues. CDR3 DNA: TGCAGTGCTAGACGGCAGTCGGGGACTGAAGCTTTCTTT. It encodes CSARRQSGTEAFF.

The sample holds a few counts of this clonotype. This rearrangement joins TRBV20-1 to TRBJ2-1, with D tentatively TRBD1 or TRBD2 (5 bases each). The CDR3 is 15 residues long. Germline assignment: CDR1 DFQATT and CDR2 SNEGSKA (reference sequence). Trimming took off 0 bases at V and 8 bases at J, with 17 bases between the two ends. The CDR3 reads CSARDTRIRDDEQFF. The CDR3, as DNA: TGCAGTGCTAGAGATACTAGAATCCGGGACGATGAGCAGTTCTTC.

This chain joins TRBV7-9 and TRBJ2-5, with 7 bases fitting TRBD2. In germline, CDR1 is SEHNR, CDR2 FQNEAQ (reference sequence). The ends lost 6 bases at V and 5 bases at J; junction bases unmatched: 9. There are 14 residues in the CDR3. CDR3 protein: CASSFAGVLETQYF. The CDR3 coding sequence is TGTGCCAGCAGTTTCGCGGGGGTCCTGGAGACCCAGTACTTC.

V usage is TRBV7-2 and J usage is TRBJ2-4, with D possibly matching TRBD1 (6 bases). The DNA end lines up better with TRBJ2-7; the J call may be wrong. The CDR3 runs to 15 residues. Per the germline V gene, CDR1 is SGHTA and CDR2 is FQGNSA. CDR3 in DNA: TGTGCCAGCAGCTTACGAGGACAGAGCGCCTACGAGCAGTACTTC. This sequence encodes CASSLRGQSAYEQYF.

This sequence joins TRBV6-2 or TRBV6-3 and TRBJ2-3; D is possibly TRBD1 (6 bases). With 10 bases removed from V and 1 base from J, the gap between germline ends came to 15 bases. Germline CDR1 reads MNHEY; CDR2 reads SVGEGT. The CDR3 loop spans 14 amino acids. CDR3 region: CATTTGQRTDTQYF. CDR3 DNA: TGTGCCACCACTACAGGGCAGCGCACAGATACGCAGTATTTT.

The J gene is TRBJ2-1, the V gene TRBV4-3; no firm D call. Trimming pared 0 bases from V and 3 bases from J, leaving 6 bases between. Germline-derived CDR1 and CDR2 are LGHNA and YSLEER. The CDR3 spans 14 residues. In nucleotides, the CDR3 is TGCGCCAGCAGCCAAGAAGTCCTCTACAATGAGCAGTTCTTC. Translated, it gives CASSQEVLYNEQFF.

The V gene is TRBV13, the J gene TRBJ2-7, with 7 bases matching TRBD1. The closer fit of TRBJ2-5 to the DNA end suggests the J call may be wrong. Per germline, CDR1 PRHDT and CDR2 FYEKMQ (reference sequence). The CDR3 spans 16 residues. The CDR3, as DNA: TGTGCCAGCAGCATACTACTATCGACAGGGATGGAGACCCAGTACTTC. It codes for CASSILLSTGMETQYF.

The chain recombines TRBV10-3 with TRBJ2-1; TRBD2 matches 13 bases. Unmatched junction bases numbered 5, after V lost 6 bases and J lost 6 bases. Per the germline V gene, CDR1 is ENHRY and CDR2 is SYGVKD. The CDR3 covers 15 residues. The CDR3 DNA is TGTGCCATCAGCGGGACTAGCGGGAAGAGCAATGAGCAGTTCTTC. This gives the protein CAISGTSGKSNEQFF.

In this sample, this clonotype turned up a few times. The CDR3 protein is CASSPSGRFYNEQFF. The CDR3, as DNA: TGTGCCAGCAGTCCTAGCGGGAGATTCTACAATGAGCAGTTCTTC. The chain recombines TRBV28 with TRBJ2-1; 10 bases map to TRBD2. This CDR3 comprises 15 residues. Germline values: CDR1 MDHEN, CDR2 SYDVKM. The V and J ends lost 5 bases and 3 bases, in that order; junction bases with no gene match: 4.

The chain is built from TRBV20-1 and TRBJ1-1, with 7 bases aligning to TRBD1. Germline V gene sequence: CDR1 DFQATT, CDR2 SNEGSKA (reference sequence). The CDR3 runs 15 residues. With 0 bases clipped from V and 3 bases from J, the junction kept 7 bases outside the gene matches. This chain's CDR3 is CSARDLGQVDTEAFF. The CDR3 DNA reads as TGCAGTGCTAGAGACCTCGGACAGGTGGACACTGAAGCTTTCTTT.

The chain recombines TRBV29-1 with TRBJ2-3, with a tentative D call TRBD1 (6 bases). Germline assignment: CDR1 SQVTM and CDR2 ANQGSEA. The CDR3 sequence is 14 residues long. V lost 7 bases and J lost 3, with 17 bases in between. The CDR3 DNA follows: TGCAGCGCGGGAAGGGCAGGGGCAACAGATACGCAGTATTTT. It yields the protein CSAGRAGATDTQYF.

This clonotype was detected a few times. The V call is TRBV5-1, the J call TRBJ2-5; D perhaps matches TRBD1 (6 bases). V was pared by 4 bases and J by 1 base, with 14 bases between. CDR3 length: 15 amino acids. Germline V gives CDR1 SGHRS, CDR2 YFSETQ. The CDR3 nucleotides are TGCGCCAGCAGCGTGGCTGACAGGCGCCAAGAGACCCAGTACTTC. Translated: CASSVADRRQETQYF.

This clonotype is a singleton in its sample. The chain is built from TRBV9 and TRBJ1-5, with no clear D. The CDR3 totals 13 residues. Germline V gene lookup returns CDR1 SGDLS and CDR2 YYNGEE. The V and J ends lost 0 bases and 7 bases respectively, with 8 bases between them. CDR3 loop: CASSVAPEQPQHF. Here the CDR3 DNA reads TGTGCCAGCAGCGTAGCGCCCGAGCAGCCCCAGCATTTT.

Remarks on this clonotype: One junction end disagrees with the germline gene, perhaps due to a read error. The V call is TRBV4-2, the J call TRBJ2-7; D is undetermined. CDR1 is LGHNA and CDR2 is YNFKEQ in the germline V gene. This CDR3 has 14 amino acids. CDR3 coding DNA: TGTGCCAGCAGCCAAGCCCGGAGCTCCGACGAGCAGTACTTC. It translates to CASSQARSSDEQYF.

The chain is built from TRBV29-1 and TRBJ2-3; perhaps TRBD1 as D (5 bases). The CDR3 length is 15 residues. In germline, CDR1 is SQVTM, CDR2 ANQGSEA. The V and J ends lost 0 bases and 2 bases respectively, with 12 bases between them. In nucleotides, the CDR3 is TGCAGCGTTGAAGATCGCGACAGAAACACAGATACGCAGTATTTT. Protein: CSVEDRDRNTDTQYF.

The table lists this clonotype with a few counts. The rearrangement uses TRBV29-1 and TRBJ2-3; D remains unclear. Per germline, CDR1 SQVTM and CDR2 ANQGSEA. The CDR3 is made up of 12 amino acids. V was cut by 3 bases and J by 2 bases, with 6 bases left in between. The chain's CDR3 is CSVDVTTDTQYF. In DNA form, the CDR3 reads TGCAGCGTTGATGTCACCACAGATACGCAGTATTTT.

The sample holds one count of this clonotype. J is TRBJ1-2 and V is TRBV29-1; possible D gene TRBD1, 6 bases. CDR1 and CDR2 (germline): SQVTM, ANQGSEA. The CDR3 runs to 12 residues. Trimming took off 3 bases at V and 8 bases at J, with 13 bases between the two ends. The CDR3 DNA is TGCAGCGTTGAGGTCAGGGGAGGGGGCTACACCTTC. Translation gives CSVEVRGGGYTF.